This paragraph reports one T cell receptor beta chain. The antigen is not known. TCR beta CDR3 region amplification was performed from RNA transcripts. The study used the HTBI primer set for a first-round RT-PCR of the TCR CDR3. A single record per CDR3 protein comes from TCRdb applying MiXCR to the multiplex PCR reads. The table includes roughly 400,000 distinct CDR3 sequences, approximately 25% detected once. This record belongs to a study of T cells in Graves' hyperthyroidism and ophthalmopathy. The study, taken as a whole, reports: Ophthalmopathy was identified by the model a median approximately 6.9 months ahead of onset.

Stable Graves' hyperthyroidism denoted no ophthalmopathy progression over 18 months. Sequenced: blood. This clonotype was sampled from a man aged 50 or older with Graves' hyperthyroidism.

The CDR3 reads CSVVVGGRTDTQYF. Here the CDR3 DNA reads TGCAGCGTTGTTGTAGGGGGGCGCACAGATACGCAGTATTTT. The rearrangement uses TRBV29-1 and TRBJ2-3; TRBD1 or TRBD2 may be the D gene (6 bases each). This CDR3 contains 14 residues. V dropped 4 bases and J dropped 1 base, with 12 bases sitting between them. Germline CDR1 and CDR2: SQVTM and ANQGSEA.